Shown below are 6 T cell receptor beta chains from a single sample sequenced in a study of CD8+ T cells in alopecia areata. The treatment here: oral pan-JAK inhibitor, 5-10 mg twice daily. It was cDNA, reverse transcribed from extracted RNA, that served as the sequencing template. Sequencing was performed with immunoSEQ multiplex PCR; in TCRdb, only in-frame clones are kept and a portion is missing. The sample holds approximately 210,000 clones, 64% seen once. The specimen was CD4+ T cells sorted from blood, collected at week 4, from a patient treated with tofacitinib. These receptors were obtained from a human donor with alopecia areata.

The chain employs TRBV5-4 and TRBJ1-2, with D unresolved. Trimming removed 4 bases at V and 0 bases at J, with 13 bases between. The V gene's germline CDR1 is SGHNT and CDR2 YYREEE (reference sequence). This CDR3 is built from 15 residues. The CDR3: CASSPPLTANYGYTF. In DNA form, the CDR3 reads TGTGCCAGCAGCCCTCCCCTTACAGCTAACTATGGCTACACCTTC.

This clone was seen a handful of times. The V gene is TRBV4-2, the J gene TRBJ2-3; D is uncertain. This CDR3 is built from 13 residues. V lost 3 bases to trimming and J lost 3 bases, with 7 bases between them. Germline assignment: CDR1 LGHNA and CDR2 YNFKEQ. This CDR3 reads CASSQAYTDTQYF. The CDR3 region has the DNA TGTGCCAGCAGCCAGGCCTATACAGATACGCAGTATTTT.

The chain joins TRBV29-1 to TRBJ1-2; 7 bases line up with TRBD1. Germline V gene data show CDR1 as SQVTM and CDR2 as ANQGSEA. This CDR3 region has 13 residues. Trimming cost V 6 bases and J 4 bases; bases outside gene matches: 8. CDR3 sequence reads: CSVGRRQGYGYTF. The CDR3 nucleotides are TGCAGCGTCGGACGTAGACAGGGCTATGGCTACACCTTC.

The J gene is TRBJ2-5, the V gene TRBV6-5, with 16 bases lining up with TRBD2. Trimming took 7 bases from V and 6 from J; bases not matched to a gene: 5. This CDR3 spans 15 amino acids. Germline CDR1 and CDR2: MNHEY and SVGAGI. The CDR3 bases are TGTGCCAGCACCGGGACTAGCGGGGGGGCCCAGACCCAGTACTTC. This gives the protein CASTGTSGGAQTQYF.

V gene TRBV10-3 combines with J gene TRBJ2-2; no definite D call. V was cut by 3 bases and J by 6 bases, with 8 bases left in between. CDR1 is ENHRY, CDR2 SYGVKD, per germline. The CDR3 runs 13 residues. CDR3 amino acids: CAISDGDPGELFF. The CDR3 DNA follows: TGTGCCATCAGTGACGGCGACCCCGGGGAGCTGTTTTTT.

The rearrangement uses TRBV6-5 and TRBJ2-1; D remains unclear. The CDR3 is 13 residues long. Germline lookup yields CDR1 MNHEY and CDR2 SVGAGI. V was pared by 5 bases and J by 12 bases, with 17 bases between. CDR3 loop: CASSQTGRPGQFF. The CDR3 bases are TGTGCCAGCAGTCAAACGGGCCGGCCCGGGCAGTTCTTC.